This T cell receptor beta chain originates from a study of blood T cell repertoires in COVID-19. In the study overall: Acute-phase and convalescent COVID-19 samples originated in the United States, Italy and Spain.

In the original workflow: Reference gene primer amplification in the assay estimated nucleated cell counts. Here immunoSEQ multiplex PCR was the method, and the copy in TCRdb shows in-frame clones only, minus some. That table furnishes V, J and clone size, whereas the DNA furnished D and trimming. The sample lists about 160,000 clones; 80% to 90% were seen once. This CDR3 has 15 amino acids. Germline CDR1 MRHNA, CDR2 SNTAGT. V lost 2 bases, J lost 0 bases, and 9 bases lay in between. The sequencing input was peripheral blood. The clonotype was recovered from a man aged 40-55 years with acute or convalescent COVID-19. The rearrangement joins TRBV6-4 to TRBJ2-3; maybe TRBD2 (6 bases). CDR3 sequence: CASSDGLTSTDTQYF. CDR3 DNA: TGTGCCAGCAGTGACGGACTAACTAGCACAGATACGCAGTATTTT.